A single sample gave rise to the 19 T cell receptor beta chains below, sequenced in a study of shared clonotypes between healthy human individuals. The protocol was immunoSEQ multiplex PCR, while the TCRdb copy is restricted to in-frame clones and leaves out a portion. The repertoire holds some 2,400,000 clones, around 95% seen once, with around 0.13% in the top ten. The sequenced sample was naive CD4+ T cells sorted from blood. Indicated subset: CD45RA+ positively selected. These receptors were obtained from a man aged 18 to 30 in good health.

The CDR3 bases are TGTGCCAGCAGCGCCCGATACCTCGGGGATTCACCCCTCCACTTT. Its protein product is CASSARYLGDSPLHF. The J gene is TRBJ1-6, the V gene TRBV9; D is unclear. The CDR3 is 15 residues long. The V end lost 3 bases, the J end lost 8 bases, and 15 bases lay between the germline ends. Germline V gives CDR1 SGDLS, CDR2 YYNGEE.

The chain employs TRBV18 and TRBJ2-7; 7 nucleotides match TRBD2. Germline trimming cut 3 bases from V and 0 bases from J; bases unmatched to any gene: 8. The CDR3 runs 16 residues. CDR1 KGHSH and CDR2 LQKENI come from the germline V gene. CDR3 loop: CASSPGAGSGSYEQYF. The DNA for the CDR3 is TGTGCCAGCTCACCGGGAGCGGGATCGGGCTCCTACGAGCAGTACTTC.

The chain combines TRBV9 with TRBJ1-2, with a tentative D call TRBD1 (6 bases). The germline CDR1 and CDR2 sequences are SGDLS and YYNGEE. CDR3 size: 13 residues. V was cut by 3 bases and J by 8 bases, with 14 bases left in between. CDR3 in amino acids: CASSGNRVGGYTF. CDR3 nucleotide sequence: TGTGCCAGCAGCGGGAACAGGGTCGGGGGCTACACCTTC.

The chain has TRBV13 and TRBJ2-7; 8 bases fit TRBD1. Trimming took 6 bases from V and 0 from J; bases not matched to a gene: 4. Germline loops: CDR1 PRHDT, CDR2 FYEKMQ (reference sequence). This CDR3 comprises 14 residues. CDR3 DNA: TGTGCCAGCAGGAGGACAGGGAGCTCCTACGAGCAGTACTTC. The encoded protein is CASRRTGSSYEQYF. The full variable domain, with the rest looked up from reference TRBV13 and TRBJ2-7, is AAGVIQSPRHLIKEKRETATLKCYPIPRHDTVYWYQQGPGQDPQFLISFYEKMQSDKGSIPDRFSAQQFSDYHSELNMSSLELGDSALYFCASRRTGSSYEQYFGPGTRLTVT.

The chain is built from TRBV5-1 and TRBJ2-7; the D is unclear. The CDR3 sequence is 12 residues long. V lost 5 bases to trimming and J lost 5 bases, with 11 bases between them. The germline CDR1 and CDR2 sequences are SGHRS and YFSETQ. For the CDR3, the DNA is TGCGCCAGCAGTTTGACGGTAAACGAGCAGTACTTC. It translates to CASSLTVNEQYF.

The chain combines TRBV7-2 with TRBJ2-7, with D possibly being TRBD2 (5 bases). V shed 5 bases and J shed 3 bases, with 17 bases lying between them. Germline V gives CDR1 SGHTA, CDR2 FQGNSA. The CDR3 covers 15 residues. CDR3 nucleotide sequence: TGTGCCAGCAGCCCATCAACGGGGTCGGGCTACGAGCAGTACTTC. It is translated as CASSPSTGSGYEQYF.

The DNA for the CDR3 is TGTGCCAGCAGTTTATCGGGGCAGGGGGCCGGAATGAACACTGAAGCTTTCTTT. This sequence encodes CASSLSGQGAGMNTEAFF. This chain joins TRBV27 and TRBJ1-1, with TRBD1 matching over 8 bases. CDR1 MNHEY and CDR2 SMNVEV come from the germline V gene (reference sequence). V lost 0 bases, J lost 0 bases, and 9 bases stayed unmatched. The CDR3 has 18 amino acids.

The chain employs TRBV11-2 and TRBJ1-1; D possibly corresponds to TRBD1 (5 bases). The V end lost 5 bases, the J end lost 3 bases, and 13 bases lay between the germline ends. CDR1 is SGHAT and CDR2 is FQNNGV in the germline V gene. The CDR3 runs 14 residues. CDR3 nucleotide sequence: TGTGCCAGCAGCCCTGGGCCGGGACACACTGAAGCTTTCTTT. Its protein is CASSPGPGHTEAFF.

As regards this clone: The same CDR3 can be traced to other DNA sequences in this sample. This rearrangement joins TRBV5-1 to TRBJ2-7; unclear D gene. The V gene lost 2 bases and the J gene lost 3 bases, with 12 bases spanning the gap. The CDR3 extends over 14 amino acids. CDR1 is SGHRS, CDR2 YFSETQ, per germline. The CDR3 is CASSLAGEGYEQYF. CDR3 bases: TGCGCCAGCAGCTTAGCTGGGGAAGGCTACGAGCAGTACTTC.

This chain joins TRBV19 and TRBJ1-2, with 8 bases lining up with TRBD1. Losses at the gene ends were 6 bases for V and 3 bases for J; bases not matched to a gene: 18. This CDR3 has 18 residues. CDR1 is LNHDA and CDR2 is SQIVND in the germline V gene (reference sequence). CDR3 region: CASSSTGGTILSHYGYTF. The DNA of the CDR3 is TGTGCCAGTAGCTCAACAGGGGGAACAATACTATCCCACTATGGCTACACCTTC.

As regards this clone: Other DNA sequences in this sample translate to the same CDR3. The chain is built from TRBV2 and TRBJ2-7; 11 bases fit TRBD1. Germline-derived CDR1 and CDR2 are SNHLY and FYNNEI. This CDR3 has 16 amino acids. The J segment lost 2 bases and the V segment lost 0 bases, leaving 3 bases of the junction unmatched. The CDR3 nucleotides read TGTGCCAGCAGTGAAGCAGGGGGACAGGGGGCCTACGAGCAGTACTTC. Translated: CASSEAGGQGAYEQYF.

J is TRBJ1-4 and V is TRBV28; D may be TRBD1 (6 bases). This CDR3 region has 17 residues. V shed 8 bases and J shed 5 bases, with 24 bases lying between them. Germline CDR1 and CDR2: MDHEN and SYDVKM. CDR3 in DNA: TGTGCCAGCTATCCTGAACACAGGGTGTTTTTGAATGAAAAACTGTTTTTT. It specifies CASYPEHRVFLNEKLFF.

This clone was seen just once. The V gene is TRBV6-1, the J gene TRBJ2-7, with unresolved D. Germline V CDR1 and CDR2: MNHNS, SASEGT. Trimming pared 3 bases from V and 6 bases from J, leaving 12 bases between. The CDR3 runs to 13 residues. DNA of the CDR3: TGTGCCAGCAGTGATAGGCTAGATCTCGAGCAGTACTTC. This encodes CASSDRLDLEQYF.

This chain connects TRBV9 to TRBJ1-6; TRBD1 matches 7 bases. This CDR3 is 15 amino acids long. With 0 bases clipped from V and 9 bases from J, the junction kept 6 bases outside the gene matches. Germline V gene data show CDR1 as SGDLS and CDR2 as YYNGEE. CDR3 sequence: CASSVVGGAFSPLHF. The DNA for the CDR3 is TGTGCCAGCAGCGTAGTAGGGGGCGCATTTTCACCCCTCCACTTT.

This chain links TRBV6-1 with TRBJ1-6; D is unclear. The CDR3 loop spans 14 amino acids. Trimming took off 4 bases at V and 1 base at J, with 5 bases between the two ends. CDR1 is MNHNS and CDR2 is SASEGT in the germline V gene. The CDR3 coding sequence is TGTGCCAGCAGTGGAGGGTCCTATAATTCACCCCTCCACTTT. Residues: CASSGGSYNSPLHF.

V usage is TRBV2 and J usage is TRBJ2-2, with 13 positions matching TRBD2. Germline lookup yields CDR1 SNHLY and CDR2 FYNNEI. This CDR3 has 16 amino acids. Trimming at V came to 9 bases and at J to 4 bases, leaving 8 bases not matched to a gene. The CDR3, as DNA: TGTGCCAGATTAGGACTAGCGGGGGTACTCACCGGGGAGCTGTTTTTT. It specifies CARLGLAGVLTGELFF.

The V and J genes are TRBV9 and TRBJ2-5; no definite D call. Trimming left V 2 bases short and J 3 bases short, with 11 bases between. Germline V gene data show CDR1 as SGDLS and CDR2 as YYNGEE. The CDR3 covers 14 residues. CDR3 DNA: TGTGCCAGCAGCGTCGGCGGAAGCGAAGAGACCCAGTACTTC. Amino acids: CASSVGGSEETQYF.

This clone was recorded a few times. Here the CDR3 reads CASSRSSTEKLFF. Here the CDR3 DNA reads TGTGCCAGCAGTAGAAGCTCAACTGAAAAACTGTTTTTT. The chain recombines TRBV11-3 with TRBJ1-4; D ambiguous. CDR3 length: 13 residues. Germline assignment: CDR1 SGHNT and CDR2 YENEEA. Trimming stripped 6 bases from V and 7 bases from J, with 12 bases between.

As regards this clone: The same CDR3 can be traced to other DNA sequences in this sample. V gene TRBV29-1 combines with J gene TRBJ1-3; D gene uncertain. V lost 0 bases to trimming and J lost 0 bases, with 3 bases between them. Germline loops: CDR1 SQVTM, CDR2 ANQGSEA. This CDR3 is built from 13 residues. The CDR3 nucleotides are TGCAGCGTTGAAGAGGTCTCTGGAAACACCATATATTTT. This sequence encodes CSVEEVSGNTIYF.